This T cell receptor beta chain was sequenced for a study of T cells in Graves' hyperthyroidism and ophthalmopathy. Study background: Blood from the periphery was taken at initial diagnosis, before any treatment. General study results and limits: Most thyroid clonotypes with frequency above 0.001 were detected in blood.

CDR1 MDHEN and CDR2 SYDVKM come from the germline V gene. V was cut by 6 bases and J by 9 bases, with 11 bases left in between. The CDR3 spans 11 residues. About this clonotype: Its antigen is unidentified.

Ophthalmopathy cases met thresholds of Clinical Activity Score at least 3, NOSPECS grade at least 4 and duration under 3 months. Amplification of TCR beta CDR3 regions used RNA as the template. TCR CDR3 underwent first-round RT-PCR with the HTBI primer set. From the multiplex PCR reads, TCRdb called clonotypes with MiXCR, one entry per CDR3 protein. The sample yields about 640,000 distinct CDR3 sequences, around 20% seen once. The TCR comes from a man aged 25 to 40 with Graves' ophthalmopathy. The specimen sequenced was blood. The chain uses TRBV28 and TRBJ2-5; D uncertain. In DNA form, the CDR3 reads TGTGCCAGCAGCCAGACACGGGCCCAGTACTTC. Its translation is CASSQTRAQYF.